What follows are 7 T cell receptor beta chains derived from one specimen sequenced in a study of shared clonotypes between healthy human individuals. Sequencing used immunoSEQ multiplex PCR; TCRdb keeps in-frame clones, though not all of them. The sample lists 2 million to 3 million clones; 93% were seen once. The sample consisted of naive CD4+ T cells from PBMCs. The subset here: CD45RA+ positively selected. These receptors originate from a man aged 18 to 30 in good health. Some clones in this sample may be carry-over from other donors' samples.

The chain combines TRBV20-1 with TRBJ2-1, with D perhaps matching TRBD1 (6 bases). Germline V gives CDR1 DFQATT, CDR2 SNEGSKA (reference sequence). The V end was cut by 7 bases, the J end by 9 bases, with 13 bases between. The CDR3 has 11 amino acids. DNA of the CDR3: TGCAGTGTACAGGGATGGGGTGAGCAGTTCTTC. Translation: CSVQGWGEQFF.

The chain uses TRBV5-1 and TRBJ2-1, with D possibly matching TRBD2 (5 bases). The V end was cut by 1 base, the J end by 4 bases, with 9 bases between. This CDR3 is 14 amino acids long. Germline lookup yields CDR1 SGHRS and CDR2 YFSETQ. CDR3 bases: TGCGCCAGCAGCTTGAACGGGAAGTACAATGAGCAGTTCTTC. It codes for CASSLNGKYNEQFF.

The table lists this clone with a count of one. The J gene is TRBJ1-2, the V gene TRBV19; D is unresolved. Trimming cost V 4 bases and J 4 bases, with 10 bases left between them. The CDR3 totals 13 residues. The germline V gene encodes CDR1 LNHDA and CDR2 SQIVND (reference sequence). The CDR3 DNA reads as TGTGCCAGTAGTACCCCTGCAACCTATGGCTACACCTTC. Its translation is CASSTPATYGYTF.

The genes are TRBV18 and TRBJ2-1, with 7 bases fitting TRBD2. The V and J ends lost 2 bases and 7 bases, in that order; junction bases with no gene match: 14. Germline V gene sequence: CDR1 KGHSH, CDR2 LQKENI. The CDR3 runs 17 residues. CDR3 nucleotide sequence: TGTGCCAGCTCACCATTTTCGGCGGGAGCGGGACCGAATGAGCAGTTCTTC. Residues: CASSPFSAGAGPNEQFF. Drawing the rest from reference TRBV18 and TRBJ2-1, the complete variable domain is NAGVMQNPRHLVRRRGQEARLRCSPMKGHSHVYWYRQLPEEGLKFMVYLQKENIIDESGMPKERFSAEFPKEGPSILRIQQVVRGDSAAYFCASSPFSAGAGPNEQFFGPGTRLTVL.

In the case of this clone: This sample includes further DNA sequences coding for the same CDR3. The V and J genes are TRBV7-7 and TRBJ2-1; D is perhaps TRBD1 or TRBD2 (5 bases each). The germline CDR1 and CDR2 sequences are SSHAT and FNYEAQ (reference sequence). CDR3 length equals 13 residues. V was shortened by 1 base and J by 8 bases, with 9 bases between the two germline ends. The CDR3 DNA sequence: TGTGCCAGCAGCTTAGACCGAGGGGATGAGCAGTTCTTC. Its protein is CASSLDRGDEQFF.

The CDR3 region has the DNA TGTGCCAGCAGCTTGGTTCCACAGAACACTGAAGCTTTCTTT. Translation: CASSLVPQNTEAFF. The chain uses TRBV5-6 and TRBJ1-1; no clear D gene. This CDR3 is built from 14 residues. V was trimmed by 0 bases and J by 1 base, leaving 7 bases between them. Germline loops: CDR1 SGHDT, CDR2 YYEEEE.

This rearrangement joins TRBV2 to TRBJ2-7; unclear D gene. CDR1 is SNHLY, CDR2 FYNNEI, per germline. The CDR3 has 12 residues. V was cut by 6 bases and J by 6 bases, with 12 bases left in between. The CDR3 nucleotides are TGTGCCAGCAGCTACATGCCCCGCGAGCAGTACTTC. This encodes CASSYMPREQYF.